A selection of T cell receptor beta chains follows, all from one sample in a study of cytomegalovirus exposure and HLA in healthy donors. Generated by immunoSEQ multiplex PCR, the TCRdb table keeps only in-frame clones and is missing some. The sample yields fewer than 90,000 clones, about 80% seen once. Sequencing was carried out using PBMCs. These receptors came from a male donor in good health and CMV-seronegative. Each CDR3 is given with its conserved first and last residue. The D gene is left open where the match is weak. Not all rows give a size; the values are once, few, many and, for expanded clones, a class.

>few|TRBJ1-5|TRBV28|.
CAINGRFGDSNQPQHF
TGTGCCATCAACGGGAGGTTCGGGGATAGCAATCAGCCCCAGCATTTT
>.|TRBJ1-5|TRBV6-6|TRBD1
CATGQDRGDQPQHF
TGTGCCACCGGGCAGGACAGGGGAGATCAGCCCCAGCATTTT
>.|TRBJ1-1|TRBV18|.
CASSPQSTGTGTEAFF
TGTGCCAGCTCACCACAAAGCACAGGGACGGGGACTGAAGCTTTCTTT
>.|TRBJ1-1|TRBV28|TRBD1
CASSQGQVTSKAFF
TGTGCCAGCAGCCAGGGACAGGTCACGAGCAAAGCTTTCTTT
>.|TRBJ2-1|TRBV7-8|TRBD2
CASRLTSGTYNEQFF
TGTGCCAGCAGGTTGACTAGCGGGACATACAATGAGCAGTTCTTC
>.|TRBJ1-4|TRBV4-3|.
CASSQDLGVRGTEKLFF
TGCGCCAGCAGCCAAGATTTAGGCGTCAGGGGAACGGAAAAACTGTTTTTT
>few|TRBJ1-3|TRBV19|.
CASNGRGRPDSGNTIYF
TGTGCCAGTAATGGGAGGGGACGGCCGGACTCTGGAAACACCATATATTTT
>.|TRBJ1-1|TRBV10-2|TRBD1
CASKITRGYFAEAFF
TGCGCCAGCAAAATAACCAGGGGGTACTTCGCTGAAGCTTTCTTT
>.|TRBJ2-3|TRBV28|TRBD2
CASGTGRGDTQYF
TGTGCCAGCGGGACCGGGAGGGGAGATACGCAGTATTTT
>once|TRBJ1-2|TRBV7-2|TRBD1
CASRRGTGGQDGYTF
TGTGCCAGCAGACGAGGGACAGGGGGTCAGGATGGCTACACCTTC
>.|TRBJ1-3|TRBV7-8|.
CASSSAGNTIYF
TGTGCCAGCAGCTCCGCTGGAAACACCATATATTTT
>.|TRBJ1-2|TRBV6-1|.
CASRLGRGDYGYTF
TGTGCCAGCAGGTTGGGGAGGGGAGACTATGGCTACACCTTC
>.|TRBJ2-2|TRBV5-4|TRBD1
CASSLDPGTANTGELFF
TGTGCCAGCAGCTTGGACCCCGGGACAGCGAACACCGGGGAGCTGTTTTTT
>.|TRBJ2-7|TRBV27|.
CASSTASFRSYEQYF
TGTGCCAGCAGCACAGCCTCGTTTCGGTCCTACGAGCAGTACTTC
>.|TRBJ1-4|TRBV5-1|TRBD1
CASSSTGQGANEKLFF
TGCGCCAGCAGCTCTACTGGACAGGGTGCTAATGAAAAACTGTTTTTT
>.|TRBJ2-6|TRBV2|TRBD1
CASYTGQGTGANGLTF
TGTGCCAGCTATACAGGACAGGGGACTGGGGCCAACGGCCTGACTTTC
>.|TRBJ1-1|TRBV18|.
CASSPRQYNEAFF
TGTGCCAGCTCACCTAGACAGTATAATGAAGCTTTCTTT
>.|TRBJ2-7|TRBV15|.
CATSRNPPGLKTYEQYF
TGTGCCACCAGCAGAAATCCCCCGGGACTCAAAACCTACGAGCAGTACTTC
>.|TRBJ2-7|TRBV4-1|.
CASSQDWSNPGYEQYF
TGCGCCAGCAGCCAAGATTGGTCTAACCCGGGCTACGAGCAGTACTTC
>once|TRBJ1-5|TRBV30|TRBD1
CAWSVRGWGQGINQPQHF
TGTGCCTGGAGTGTACGGGGGTGGGGACAGGGAATAAATCAGCCCCAGCATTTT
>.|TRBJ1-4|TRBV7-9|.
CASSRNTGRGEKLFF
TGTGCCAGCAGCCGGAATACAGGGCGAGGGGAAAAACTGTTTTTT
>.|TRBJ1-2|TRBV5-4|.
CASSSVHREGYTF
TGTGCCAGCAGCTCCGTTCACAGGGAAGGCTACACCTTC
>.|TRBJ2-1|TRBV30|.
CAWSGSSYNEQFF
TGTGCCTGGAGCGGGAGCTCCTACAATGAGCAGTTCTTC
>.|TRBJ2-2|TRBV28|TRBD1
CASSLDRGHNTGELFF
TGTGCCAGCAGTCTCGACAGGGGTCATAACACCGGGGAGCTGTTTTTT
>.|TRBJ2-7|TRBV9|TRBD2
CASSVGRELAGSSYEQYF
TGTGCCAGCAGCGTAGGCCGGGAACTAGCGGGGTCCTCCTACGAGCAGTACTTC
>.|TRBJ2-3|TRBV10-3|TRBD2
CAISAGTSGGTDTQYF
TGTGCCATCAGTGCCGGGACTAGCGGAGGCACAGATACGCAGTATTTT
>.|TRBJ2-7|TRBV6-5|TRBD1
CASSPTTGGYEQYF
TGTGCCAGCAGTCCGACGACAGGGGGTTACGAGCAGTACTTC
>.|TRBJ1-1|TRBV28|.
CASRGMIRGVNTEAFF
TGTGCCAGCAGAGGCATGATTAGAGGTGTGAACACTGAAGCTTTCTTT
>.|TRBJ2-1|TRBV6-6|TRBD1
CASSYTGGEQFF
TGTGCCAGCAGTTACACAGGGGGCGAGCAGTTCTTC
>few|TRBJ2-7|TRBV5-4|.
CASSLVASYEQYF
TGTGCCAGCAGCTTGGTGGCTTCCTACGAGCAGTACTTC
>few|TRBJ2-7|TRBV7-9|.
CASSTRQSSYEQYF
TGTGCCAGCAGTACTCGACAGAGCTCCTACGAGCAGTACTTC
>.|TRBJ2-7|TRBV6-5|.
CASSYRDNYEQYF
TGTGCCAGCAGTTACCGGGACAACTACGAGCAGTACTTC
>.|TRBJ2-7|TRBV30|.
CAWSVNVWRGSYEQYF
TGTGCCTGGAGTGTAAACGTGTGGCGGGGCTCCTACGAGCAGTACTTC
>.|TRBJ2-3|TRBV6-7|TRBD2
CASSSGGGTSHTDTQYF
TGTGCCAGCAGTTCGGGAGGGGGGACTAGCCATACAGATACGCAGTATTTT
>.|TRBJ2-3|TRBV4-3|TRBD2
CASSQGAGGPADTQYF
TGCGCCAGCAGCCAAGGAGCGGGAGGGCCGGCAGATACGCAGTATTTT
>.|TRBJ2-1|TRBV9|TRBD2
CASSTSAGLAALWRQFF
TGTGCCAGCAGCACATCGGCAGGACTAGCGGCTCTTTGGCGGCAGTTCTTC
>.|TRBJ2-1|TRBV7-2|TRBD2
CASSFSGASSYNEQFF
TGTGCCAGCAGCTTTAGCGGGGCCAGCTCCTACAATGAGCAGTTCTTC
>.|TRBJ1-1|TRBV5-1|.
CASSLDGWNTEAFF
TGCGCCAGCAGCCTCGACGGGTGGAACACTGAAGCTTTCTTT
>few|TRBJ2-3|TRBV11-2|TRBD2
CASRIRTRTFTDTQYF
TGTGCCAGCAGGATACGGACTAGAACCTTCACAGATACGCAGTATTTT
>once|TRBJ2-1|TRBV19|TRBD2
CASSILASGRGYNEQFF
TGTGCCAGTAGTATATTGGCTAGCGGGAGGGGGTACAATGAGCAGTTCTTC
>.|TRBJ2-2|TRBV4-3|.
CASSQEQGVHGELFF
TGCGCCAGCAGCCAGGAACAGGGTGTTCACGGGGAGCTGTTTTTT
>.|TRBJ1-6|TRBV4-3|.
CASSQSFRGDSPLHF
TGCGCCAGCAGCCAAAGTTTCCGGGGGGATTCACCCCTCCACTTT
>.|TRBJ2-5|TRBV7-2|.
CASSQGDPGQETQYF
TGTGCCAGCAGCCAAGGAGACCCGGGGCAAGAGACCCAGTACTTC
>.|TRBJ2-1|TRBV6-4|TRBD2
CASSEGEGSYNEQFF
TGTGCCAGCAGTGAAGGGGAGGGCTCCTACAATGAGCAGTTCTTC
>.|TRBJ2-2|TRBV6-5|.
CASSYGRSTGELFF
TGTGCCAGCAGTTACGGCAGATCCACCGGGGAGCTGTTTTTT
>.|TRBJ2-7|TRBV4-1|.
CASSQGSSSYEQYF
TGCGCCAGCAGCCAAGGAAGTAGCTCCTACGAGCAGTACTTC
>.|TRBJ2-3|TRBV7-8|TRBD2
CASSSPLAGTDTQYF
TGTGCCAGCAGCTCCCCCCTAGCGGGCACAGATACGCAGTATTTT
>.|TRBJ1-2|TRBV5-6|.
CASSPTRGAGTYGYTF
TGTGCCAGCAGCCCGACGCGGGGGGCAGGGACGTATGGCTACACCTTC
>.|TRBJ1-5|TRBV10-3|.
CAISESAGGNQPQHF
TGTGCCATCAGTGAGTCAGCAGGGGGCAATCAGCCCCAGCATTTT